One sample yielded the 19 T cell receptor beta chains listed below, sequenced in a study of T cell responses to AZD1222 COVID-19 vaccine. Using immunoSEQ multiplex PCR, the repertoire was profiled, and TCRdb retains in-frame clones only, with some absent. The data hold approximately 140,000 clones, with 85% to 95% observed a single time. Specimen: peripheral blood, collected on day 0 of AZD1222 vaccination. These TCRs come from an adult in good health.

CDR3 coding DNA: TGTGCCAGCAGTCCGCAGGGTAACTATGGCTACACCTTC. Translation: CASSPQGNYGYTF. The chain uses TRBV2 and TRBJ1-2; D is perhaps TRBD1 (5 bases). The ends were cut back, 5 bases at V and 1 base at J, with 8 bases in the middle. The germline gives CDR1 SNHLY, CDR2 FYNNEI. The CDR3 totals 13 residues.

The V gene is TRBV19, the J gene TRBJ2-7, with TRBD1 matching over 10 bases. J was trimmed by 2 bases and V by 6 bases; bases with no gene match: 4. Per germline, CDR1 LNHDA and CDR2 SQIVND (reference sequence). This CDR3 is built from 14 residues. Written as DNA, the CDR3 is TGTGCCAGTAGACAGGGACAGGGGACCTACGAGCAGTACTTC. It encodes CASRQGQGTYEQYF.

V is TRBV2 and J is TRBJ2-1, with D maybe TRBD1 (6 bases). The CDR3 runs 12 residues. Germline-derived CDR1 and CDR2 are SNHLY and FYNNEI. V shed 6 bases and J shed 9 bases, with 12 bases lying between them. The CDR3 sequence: CASSDTGSEQFF. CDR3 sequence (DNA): TGTGCCAGCAGCGATACAGGGAGTGAGCAGTTCTTC.

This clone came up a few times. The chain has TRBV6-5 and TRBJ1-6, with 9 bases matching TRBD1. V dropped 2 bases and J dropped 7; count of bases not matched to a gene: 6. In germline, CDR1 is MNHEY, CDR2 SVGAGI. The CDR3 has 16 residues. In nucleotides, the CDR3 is TGTGCCAGCAGTTACCACCGACAGGGGGGGAATTCACCCCTCCACTTT. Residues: CASSYHRQGGNSPLHF.

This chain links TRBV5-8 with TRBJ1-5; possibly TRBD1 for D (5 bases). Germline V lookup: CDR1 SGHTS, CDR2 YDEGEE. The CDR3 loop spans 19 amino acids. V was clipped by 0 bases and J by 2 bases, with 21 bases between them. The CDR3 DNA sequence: TGTGCCAGCAGCTTGGGAATAGTGGGGGGGTATTTGGGCAATCAGCCCCAGCATTTT. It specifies CASSLGIVGGYLGNQPQHF.

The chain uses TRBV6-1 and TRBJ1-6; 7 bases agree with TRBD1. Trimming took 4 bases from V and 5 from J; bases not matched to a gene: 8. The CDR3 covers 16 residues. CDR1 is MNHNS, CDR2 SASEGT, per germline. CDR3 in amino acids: CASSARTGQNNSPLHF. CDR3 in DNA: TGTGCCAGCAGTGCCCGCACGGGACAGAATAATTCACCCCTCCACTTT.

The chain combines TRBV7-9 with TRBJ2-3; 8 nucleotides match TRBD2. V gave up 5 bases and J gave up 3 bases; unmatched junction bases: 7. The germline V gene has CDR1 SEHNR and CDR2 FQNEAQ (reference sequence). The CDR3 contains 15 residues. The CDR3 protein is CASSPRGGRTDTQYF. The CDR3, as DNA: TGTGCCAGCAGCCCGCGCGGGGGGAGGACAGATACGCAGTATTTT. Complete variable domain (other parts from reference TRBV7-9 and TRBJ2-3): DTGVSQNPRHKITKRGQNVTFRCDPISEHNRLYWYRQTLGQGPEFLTYFQNEAQLEKSRLLSDRFSAERPKGSFSTLEIQRTEQGDSAMYLCASSPRGGRTDTQYFGPGTRLTVL.

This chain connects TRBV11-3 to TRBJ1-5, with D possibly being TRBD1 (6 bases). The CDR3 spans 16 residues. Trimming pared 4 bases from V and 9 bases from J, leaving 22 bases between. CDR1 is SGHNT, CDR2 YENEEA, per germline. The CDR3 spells CASSYRGGLLGRPQHF. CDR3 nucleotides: TGTGCCAGCAGCTACCGCGGGGGCCTACTCGGTAGGCCCCAGCATTTT.

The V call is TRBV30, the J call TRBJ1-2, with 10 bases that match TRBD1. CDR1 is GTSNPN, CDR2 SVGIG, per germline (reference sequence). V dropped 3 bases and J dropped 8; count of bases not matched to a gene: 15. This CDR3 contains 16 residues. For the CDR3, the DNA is TGTGCCTGGAGCGAACGTCGGGACAGGGGTTGGGCGGGCTACACCTTC. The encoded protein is CAWSERRDRGWAGYTF.

In nucleotides, the CDR3 is TGTGCCAGCAGCCAACCTGGGGCAAATCAGCCCCAGCATTTT. Protein sequence: CASSQPGANQPQHF. This chain uses TRBV3-1 (or the pseudogene TRBV3-2) with TRBJ1-5, with TRBD1 as a possible D gene (5 bases). In germline, CDR1 is LGHDT, CDR2 YNNKEL (reference sequence). The CDR3 runs to 14 residues. V gave up 2 bases and J gave up 4 bases, with 9 bases separating them.

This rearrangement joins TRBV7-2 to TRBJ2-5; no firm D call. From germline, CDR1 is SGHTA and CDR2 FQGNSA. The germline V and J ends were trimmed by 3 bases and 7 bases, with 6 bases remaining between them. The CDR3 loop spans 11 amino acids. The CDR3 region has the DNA TGTGCCAGCAGCTTGGGTGGGACCCAGTACTTC. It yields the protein CASSLGGTQYF.

CDR3 region: CASSYLSTGEGYTF. DNA of the CDR3: TGTGCCAGCAGTTACCTCTCGACAGGGGAGGGCTACACCTTC. The rearrangement uses TRBV6-5 and TRBJ1-2, with TRBD1 matching 8 bases. The germline V gene has CDR1 MNHEY and CDR2 SVGAGI. After removal of 2 bases from V and 8 bases from J, the junction contained 7 bases not matched to a gene. The CDR3 consists of 14 residues.

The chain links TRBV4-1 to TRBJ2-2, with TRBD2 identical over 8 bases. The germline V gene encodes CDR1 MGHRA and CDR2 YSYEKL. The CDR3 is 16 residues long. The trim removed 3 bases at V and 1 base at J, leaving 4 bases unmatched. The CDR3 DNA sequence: TGCGCCAGCAGCCAGCCTACTAGCGGGAACACCGGGGAGCTGTTTTTT. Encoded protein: CASSQPTSGNTGELFF.

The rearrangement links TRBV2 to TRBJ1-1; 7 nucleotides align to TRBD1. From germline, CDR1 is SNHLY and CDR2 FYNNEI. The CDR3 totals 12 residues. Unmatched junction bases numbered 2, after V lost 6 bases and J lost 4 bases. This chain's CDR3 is CASRAGGTEAFF. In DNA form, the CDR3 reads TGTGCCAGCAGAGCAGGGGGCACTGAAGCTTTCTTT.

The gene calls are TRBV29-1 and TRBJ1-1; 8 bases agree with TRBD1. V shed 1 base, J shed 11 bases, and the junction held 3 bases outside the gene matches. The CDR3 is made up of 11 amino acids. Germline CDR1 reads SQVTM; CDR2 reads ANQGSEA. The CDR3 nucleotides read TGCAGCGTTGAAGTACAGGGGGGGGCTTTCTTT. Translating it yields CSVEVQGGAFF.

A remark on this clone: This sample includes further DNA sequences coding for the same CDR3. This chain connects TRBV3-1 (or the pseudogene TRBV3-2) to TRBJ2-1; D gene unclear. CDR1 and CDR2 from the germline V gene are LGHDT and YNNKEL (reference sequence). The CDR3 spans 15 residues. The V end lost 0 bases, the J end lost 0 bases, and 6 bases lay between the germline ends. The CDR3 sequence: CASSQELSSYNEQFF. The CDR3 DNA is TGTGCCAGCAGCCAAGAGTTGAGCTCCTACAATGAGCAGTTCTTC.

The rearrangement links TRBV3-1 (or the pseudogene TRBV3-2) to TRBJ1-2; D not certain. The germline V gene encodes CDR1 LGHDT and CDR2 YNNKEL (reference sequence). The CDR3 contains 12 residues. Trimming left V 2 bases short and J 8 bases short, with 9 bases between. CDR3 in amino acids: CASSQRPRGYTF. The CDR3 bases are TGTGCCAGCAGCCAAAGGCCGAGAGGCTACACCTTC.

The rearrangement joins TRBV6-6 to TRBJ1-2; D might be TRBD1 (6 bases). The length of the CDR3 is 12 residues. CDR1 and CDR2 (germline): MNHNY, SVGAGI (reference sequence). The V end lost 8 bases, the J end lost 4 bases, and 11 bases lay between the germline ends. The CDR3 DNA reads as TGTGCCAGCCCACAGGGACCCTATGGCTACACCTTC. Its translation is CASPQGPYGYTF.

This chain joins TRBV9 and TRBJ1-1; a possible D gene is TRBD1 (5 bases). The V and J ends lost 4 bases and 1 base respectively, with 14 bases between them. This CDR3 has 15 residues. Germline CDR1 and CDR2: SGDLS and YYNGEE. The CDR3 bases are TGTGCCAGCAGCCCCGTGGGACTTACGAACACTGAAGCTTTCTTT. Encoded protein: CASSPVGLTNTEAFF.